These 29 T cell receptor beta chains were sequenced from one sample in a study of blood T cell repertoires in COVID-19. Generated by immunoSEQ multiplex PCR, the TCRdb table keeps only in-frame clones and is missing some. The sample holds about 73,000 clones; 80% to 90% are singletons and the top ten take about 5%. Sequenced input: peripheral blood. The receptors originated from a man aged 45-65 years with active COVID-19.

The genes are TRBV5-1 and TRBJ1-1; 10 bases line up with TRBD1. This CDR3 is 14 amino acids long. Germline CDR1 and CDR2: SGHRS and YFSETQ. J was trimmed by 6 bases and V by 4 bases; bases with no gene match: 6. CDR3 in amino acids: CASSQTGGWSEAFF. CDR3 nucleotide sequence: TGCGCCAGCAGCCAGACAGGGGGCTGGTCTGAAGCTTTCTTT.

The CDR3 loop reads CAWTSLSGGYTF. CDR3 DNA: TGTGCCTGGACATCTCTTTCGGGAGGCTACACCTTC. The rearrangement links TRBV30 to TRBJ1-2; unclear D gene. This CDR3 is 12 amino acids long. Per germline, CDR1 GTSNPN and CDR2 SVGIG (reference sequence). V lost 4 bases to trimming and J lost 8 bases, with 14 bases between them.

This rearrangement joins TRBV7-3 to TRBJ2-5; TRBD1 aligns across 9 bases. This CDR3 has 15 residues. Germline CDR1 is SGHTA and CDR2 is FQGTGA. J was trimmed by 2 bases and V by 3 bases; bases with no gene match: 4. CDR3 nucleotide sequence: TGTGCCAGCAGCTTTACCGGGACAGGGCAAGAGACCCAGTACTTC. Protein sequence: CASSFTGTGQETQYF. Drawing the rest from reference TRBV7-3 and TRBJ2-5, the complete variable domain is GAGVSQTPSNKVTEKGKYVELRCDPISGHTALYWYRQSLGQGPEFLIYFQGTGAADDSGLPNDRFFAVRPEGSVSTLKIQRTERGDSAVYLCASSFTGTGQETQYFGPGTRLLVL.

The rearrangement joins TRBV13 to TRBJ2-5, with 7 bases that match TRBD2. The CDR3 consists of 14 residues. The junction had 9 bases not matched to a gene; V was cut back by 9 bases and J by 2 bases. CDR1 PRHDT and CDR2 FYEKMQ come from the germline V gene (reference sequence). CDR3 DNA: TGTGCCAGTCCAGAGGCTAGCGGACAAGAGACCCAGTACTTC. Translating it yields CASPEASGQETQYF.

Here the CDR3 DNA reads TGCGCCAGCAGCCCAGACACGACAGCTTATAACTATGGCTACACCTTC. Amino acid sequence: CASSPDTTAYNYGYTF. This sequence joins TRBV4-1 and TRBJ1-2, with TRBD1 as a possible D gene (5 bases). Germline V gives CDR1 MGHRA, CDR2 YSYEKL. The CDR3 covers 16 residues. Trimming took 4 bases from V and 1 from J, leaving 16 bases between them.

This chain links TRBV5-4 with TRBJ2-7; TRBD2 matches 7 bases. Germline V gene data show CDR1 as SGHNT and CDR2 as YYREEE (reference sequence). Trimming at V came to 1 base and at J to 3 bases, leaving 10 bases not matched to a gene. The CDR3 sequence is 16 residues long. CDR3 amino acids: CASSLPLGLEVYEQYF. The CDR3 nucleotides read TGTGCCAGCAGCTTGCCCCTCGGACTAGAGGTCTACGAGCAGTACTTC.

V gene TRBV19 combines with J gene TRBJ1-2; D unresolved. Trimming pared 1 base from V and 4 bases from J, leaving 10 bases between. CDR1 and CDR2 (germline): LNHDA, SQIVND (reference sequence). The CDR3 totals 14 residues. CDR3 region: CASSIGRKPYGYTF. The CDR3 coding sequence is TGTGCCAGTAGTATAGGCAGAAAACCCTATGGCTACACCTTC.

The sample holds one count of this clone. The J gene is TRBJ2-1, the V gene TRBV15; 9 nucleotides line up with TRBD2. Germline V gives CDR1 LNHNV, CDR2 YYDKDF (reference sequence). This CDR3 contains 17 residues. V was pared by 1 base and J by 1 base, with 5 bases of the junction left unmatched. The CDR3 bases are TGTGCCACCAGCAGAGCCCTAGCGGGGCGTTCCTACAATGAGCAGTTCTTC. This encodes CATSRALAGRSYNEQFF.

The chain joins TRBV5-4 to TRBJ2-3, with TRBD2 matching 10 bases. V was clipped by 0 bases and J by 6 bases; unmatched bases: 19. Germline CDR1 SGHNT, CDR2 YYREEE (reference sequence). CDR3 length: 20 amino acids. CDR3 sequence reads: CASSLVAGLAGVPSADTQYF. The CDR3 DNA reads TGTGCCAGCAGCTTGGTGGCGGGGCTAGCGGGGGTCCCCTCCGCCGATACGCAGTATTTT. Full variable domain (missing parts from reference TRBV5-4 and TRBJ2-3): ETGVTQSPTHLIKTRGQQVTLRCSSQSGHNTVSWYQQALGQGPQFIFQYYREEENGRGNFPPRFSGLQFPNYSSELNVNALELDDSALYLCASSLVAGLAGVPSADTQYFGPGTRLTVL.

This clone appeared a few times. This chain joins TRBV19 and TRBJ2-1; 7 nucleotides agree with TRBD2. Germline CDR1 reads LNHDA; CDR2 reads SQIVND (reference sequence). This CDR3 spans 16 amino acids. The trim removed 3 bases at V and 3 bases at J, leaving 8 bases unmatched. CDR3 sequence reads: CASSITLANDYNEQFF. The CDR3 coding sequence is TGTGCCAGTAGTATCACACTAGCGAATGACTACAATGAGCAGTTCTTC. Complete variable domain (other parts from reference TRBV19 and TRBJ2-1): DGGITQSPKYLFRKEGQNVTLSCEQNLNHDAMYWYRQDPGQGLRLIYYSQIVNDFQKGDIAEGYSVSREKKESFPLTVTSAQKNPTAFYLCASSITLANDYNEQFFGPGTRLTVL.

This sequence joins TRBV15 and TRBJ1-2, with TRBD1 matching over 10 bases. Germline values: CDR1 LNHNV, CDR2 YYDKDF (reference sequence). The CDR3 spans 17 residues. V was clipped by 1 base and J by 6 bases; unmatched bases: 11. The CDR3 loop is CATSRGPGQGLNHGYTF. The CDR3 DNA is TGTGCCACCAGCAGAGGTCCGGGACAGGGGTTGAACCATGGCTACACCTTC.

Only one count was recorded for this clone. CDR3 amino acids: CASSPDPGQGNYGYTF. The DNA for the CDR3 is TGTGCCAGCAGCCCCGATCCGGGACAGGGTAACTATGGCTACACCTTC. The gene calls are TRBV9 and TRBJ1-2; 9 nucleotides line up with TRBD1. V dropped 4 bases and J dropped 1; count of bases not matched to a gene: 8. Germline CDR1 is SGDLS and CDR2 is YYNGEE. The CDR3 has 16 amino acids.

The genes are TRBV12-3 or TRBV12-4 and TRBJ2-2; tentatively, D is TRBD1 (6 bases). V lost 3 bases to trimming and J lost 9 bases, with 11 bases between them. The CDR3 runs 13 residues. CDR3 residues: CASSFQQGRELFF. CDR3 in DNA: TGTGCCAGCAGTTTCCAACAGGGTAGGGAGCTGTTTTTT.

This chain joins TRBV5-1 and TRBJ1-1; tentatively, D is TRBD1 (5 bases). The V end lost 0 bases, the J end lost 1 base, and 10 bases lay between the germline ends. The V gene's germline CDR1 is SGHRS and CDR2 YFSETQ. This CDR3 spans 15 amino acids. Written as DNA, the CDR3 is TGCGCCAGCAGCTTGGACAGGATACCGAACACTGAAGCTTTCTTT. Translating it yields CASSLDRIPNTEAFF. The variable domain in full, with the rest retrieved from reference TRBV5-1 and TRBJ1-1, is KAGVTQTPRYLIKTRGQQVTLSCSPISGHRSVSWYQQTPGQGLQFLFEYFSETQRNKGNFPGRFSGRQFSNSRSEMNVSTLELGDSALYLCASSLDRIPNTEAFFGQGTRLTVV.

The chain carries TRBV30 and TRBJ2-2; D remains ambiguous. In germline, CDR1 is GTSNPN, CDR2 SVGIG (reference sequence). The length of the CDR3 is 13 residues. The V end was cut by 0 bases, the J end by 6 bases, with 8 bases between. CDR3 in DNA: TGTGCCTGGAGTGTGGCGGCACCCGGGGAGCTGTTTTTT. Translation gives CAWSVAAPGELFF.

This clone has just one count. This sequence joins TRBV19 and TRBJ1-4; the D gene is possibly TRBD1 (5 bases). This CDR3 comprises 15 residues. Germline assignment: CDR1 LNHDA and CDR2 SQIVND (reference sequence). V was shortened by 7 bases and J by 1 base, with 13 bases between the two germline ends. CDR3 bases: TGTGCCAGTAAGCCAGGGTCGGTAACTAATGAAAAACTGTTTTTT. Protein: CASKPGSVTNEKLFF.

The J gene is TRBJ2-6, the V gene TRBV7-6; TRBD1 matches 8 bases. The ends lost 5 bases at V and 0 bases at J; junction bases unmatched: 9. The length of the CDR3 is 18 residues. Per germline, CDR1 SGHVS and CDR2 FNYEAQ. CDR3 nucleotides: TGTGCCAGCAGCCATTTATTGACAGGGGCCTCTGGGGCCAACGTCCTGACTTTC. It encodes CASSHLLTGASGANVLTF.

This clone is a singleton in its sample. This sequence joins TRBV5-6 and TRBJ1-1; perhaps TRBD1 as D (6 bases). V was cut by 3 bases and J by 4 bases, with 16 bases left in between. The CDR3 is 15 amino acids. Germline lookup yields CDR1 SGHDT and CDR2 YYEEEE. The CDR3 loop reads CASSYREQGGTEAFF. The CDR3 DNA is TGTGCCAGCAGCTACCGGGAACAGGGCGGCACTGAAGCTTTCTTT.

This chain joins TRBV5-1 and TRBJ2-1, with TRBD2 identical over 10 bases. The CDR3 extends over 14 amino acids. Germline assignment: CDR1 SGHRS and CDR2 YFSETQ. The V segment lost 0 bases and the J segment 8 bases; nucleotides outside the gene matches: 2. CDR3 in DNA: TGCGCCAGCAGCTTGGATCTAGCGGGAGATGAGCAGTTCTTC. Amino acids: CASSLDLAGDEQFF.

V gene TRBV3-1 (or the pseudogene TRBV3-2) combines with J gene TRBJ2-7; no reliable D call. Trimming removed 3 bases at V and 6 bases at J, with 12 bases between. From germline, CDR1 is LGHDT and CDR2 YNNKEL (reference sequence). The length of the CDR3 is 13 residues. Written as DNA, the CDR3 is TGTGCCAGCAGCCAGCGCCTCGTCGGCGAGCAGTACTTC. It yields the protein CASSQRLVGEQYF.

This clone was seen a handful of times. The rearrangement joins TRBV10-3 to TRBJ2-7; 8 nucleotides match TRBD2. Trimming removed 2 bases from V and 4 bases from J; junction bases left unmatched: 7. From germline, CDR1 is ENHRY and CDR2 SYGVKD. The CDR3 runs 15 residues. The DNA for the CDR3 is TGTGCCATCAGTGAGGGACTAGCCCCCCTATACGAGCAGTACTTC. As protein: CAISEGLAPLYEQYF.

V and J are TRBV7-9 and TRBJ1-2; TRBD1 matches at 7 bases. CDR1 is SEHNR and CDR2 is FQNEAQ in the germline V gene (reference sequence). The CDR3 extends over 14 amino acids. V dropped 2 bases and J dropped 7; count of bases not matched to a gene: 7. CDR3 sequence: CASSLNWDRSGYTF. The CDR3 region has the DNA TGTGCCAGCAGCTTAAACTGGGACAGATCTGGCTACACCTTC. The entire variable domain, with the rest obtained from reference TRBV7-9 and TRBJ1-2, is as follows: DTGVSQNPRHKITKRGQNVTFRCDPISEHNRLYWYRQTLGQGPEFLTYFQNEAQLEKSRLLSDRFSAERPKGSFSTLEIQRTEQGDSAMYLCASSLNWDRSGYTFGSGTRLTVV.

The rearrangement uses TRBV1 and TRBJ2-7; no check of the table's D call, TRBD2, against the DNA was made. TRBV1 is a listed pseudogene. The CDR3 has 18 amino acids. The CDR3 coding sequence is TGCACCAGCAGCCAACCCGGGACTAGCGGGGGGCCCACCTACGAGCAGTACTTC. This sequence encodes CTSSQPGTSGGPTYEQYF.

The rearrangement joins TRBV2 to TRBJ1-1, with 9 nucleotides matching TRBD1. The J segment lost 2 bases and the V segment lost 6 bases, leaving 4 bases of the junction unmatched. This CDR3 is 14 amino acids long. Germline-derived CDR1 and CDR2 are SNHLY and FYNNEI. The CDR3, as DNA: TGTGCCAGCAGATCGACAGGGGGAAACACTGAAGCTTTCTTT. It yields the protein CASRSTGGNTEAFF.

This clone was detected once. The gene calls are TRBV6-5 and TRBJ1-2; no firm D call. Trimming cost V 0 bases and J 6 bases, with 11 bases left between them. From germline, CDR1 is MNHEY and CDR2 SVGAGI. The length of the CDR3 is 14 residues. This CDR3 reads CASSYSPPSNGYTF. The CDR3 region has the DNA TGTGCCAGCAGTTACTCTCCCCCGAGCAATGGCTACACCTTC.

This chain joins TRBV6-5 and TRBJ1-5, with D tentatively TRBD1 (6 bases). Trimming stripped 5 bases from V and 1 base from J, with 12 bases between. Germline lookup yields CDR1 MNHEY and CDR2 SVGAGI. The CDR3 extends over 15 amino acids. The CDR3 bases are TGTGCCAGCAGTCGTACGAGGGGGAGCAATCAGCCCCAGCATTTT. It yields the protein CASSRTRGSNQPQHF.

The chain combines TRBV9 with TRBJ2-7; 8 bases align to TRBD2. V was clipped by 2 bases and J by 4 bases; unmatched bases: 5. This CDR3 has 14 residues. Germline CDR1 is SGDLS and CDR2 is YYNGEE. The CDR3 reads CASSVASGPYEQYF. The CDR3 DNA reads as TGTGCCAGCAGCGTGGCTAGCGGGCCTTACGAGCAGTACTTC.

In this sample, this clone turned up a few times. The chain has TRBV7-9 and TRBJ2-7, with 7 bases identical to TRBD1. Unmatched junction bases numbered 7, after V lost 6 bases and J lost 2 bases. The CDR3 sequence is 14 residues long. CDR1 and CDR2 from the germline V gene are SEHNR and FQNEAQ (reference sequence). CDR3 sequence: CASSSGQAAYEQYF. The CDR3 coding sequence is TGTGCCAGCAGTTCCGGACAGGCCGCCTACGAGCAGTACTTC.

This chain uses TRBV6-2 or TRBV6-3 with TRBJ2-3; D may be TRBD2 (6 bases). In germline, CDR1 is MNHEY, CDR2 SVGEGT. The CDR3 covers 15 residues. The V end lost 2 bases, the J end lost 2 bases, and 11 bases lay between the germline ends. The CDR3, as DNA: TGTGCCAGCAGTTACGTTGCGGGATCCACAGATACGCAGTATTTT. This sequence encodes CASSYVAGSTDTQYF.